This T cell receptor beta chain stems from a study of blood T cells in healthy people across ages. Combining a sample-barcoded 5' primer with a J-beta primer mix, a second PCR ran for roughly 7 to 12 cycles. TCRdb reprocessed the 5' RACE reads via MiXCR and lists one record per CDR3 protein. The table includes fewer than 800,000 distinct CDR3 sequences, approximately 31% detected once. This CDR3 spans 16 amino acids. Trimming took off 5 bases at V and 5 bases at J, with 18 bases between the two ends. Germline V gene data show CDR1 as SGHVS and CDR2 as FQNEAQ. The origin of this receptor is a woman aged 80 or older in good health. Sequencing input: blood. This rearrangement joins TRBV7-8 to TRBJ1-4, with D tentatively TRBD1 (6 bases). CDR3 bases: TGTGCCAGCAGCCAATGGGCGGGTACAGGGAATGAAAAACTGTTTTTT. It is translated as CASSQWAGTGNEKLFF.